These T cell receptor beta chains were read from a single sample in a study of T cells after posttransplantation cyclophosphamide. Assay used: immunoSEQ multiplex PCR; TCRdb lists only in-frame clones, some missing. The repertoire holds some 4,000 clones, with about 62% as singletons. The source material was memory CD8+ T cells sorted from blood. These receptors all come from a man aged 25-45 years in good health and a related stem cell transplant donor. Each CDR3 is given with its conserved first and last residue. The D gene is left open where the match is weak. The size entry is marked missing in some rows and otherwise reads once, few, many or a size class.

v_call,clone_size,d_call,j_call,cdr3_aa,cdr3_nt
TRBV7-9,few,TRBD1,TRBJ2-1,CASSTGTGDYNEQFF,TGTGCCAGCAGCACTGGTACAGGGGACTACAATGAGCAGTTCTTC
TRBV5-1,-,TRBD2,TRBJ2-3,CASSSEGLAGGPTDTQYF,TGCGCCAGCAGCTCAGAGGGACTAGCGGGGGGCCCTACAGATACGCAGTATTTT
TRBV5-6,-,-,TRBJ1-6,CASSLSGDSPLHF,TGTGCCAGCAGCTTGAGCGGGGATTCACCCCTCCACTTT
TRBV2,medium-sized,-,TRBJ2-7,CATDSDSSYEQYF,TGTGCAACTGACTCGGACAGCTCCTACGAGCAGTACTTC
TRBV5-6,few,TRBD2,TRBJ2-5,CASSLGASGGQETQYF,TGTGCCAGCAGCTTGGGAGCTAGCGGGGGGCAAGAGACCCAGTACTTC
TRBV6-1,-,-,TRBJ2-5,CASSDRSSLLQETQYF,TGTGCCAGCAGTGACCGTAGCTCCCTCCTTCAAGAGACCCAGTACTTC
TRBV27,-,-,TRBJ2-7,CASSLGTGKFHEQYF,TGTGCCAGCAGTTTAGGAACGGGGAAGTTCCACGAGCAGTACTTC
TRBV4-3,-,-,TRBJ2-1,CASSQSRQAVLGEQFF,TGCGCCAGCAGCCAATCGAGACAGGCGGTACTGGGGGAGCAGTTCTTC
TRBV27,-,TRBD2,TRBJ2-2,CASSPSGGTGELFF,TGTGCCAGCAGCCCTAGCGGGGGTACCGGGGAGCTGTTTTTT
TRBV5-1,-,-,TRBJ1-2,CASSLHSGDYGYTF,TGCGCCAGCAGCTTGCACTCAGGGGACTATGGCTACACCTTC
TRBV9,-,-,TRBJ2-7,CASSIRQRTAYEQYF,TGTGCCAGCAGCATCAGACAGAGGACGGCCTACGAGCAGTACTTC
TRBV10-3,-,TRBD1,TRBJ1-3,CAIGSRDRENTIYF,TGTGCCATCGGCTCCCGGGACAGGGAAAACACCATATATTTT
TRBV9,-,TRBD2,TRBJ2-1,CASSGPSGGAYNEQFF,TGTGCCAGCAGCGGACCTAGCGGGGGGGCCTACAATGAGCAGTTCTTC